The sequence of this TCR beta chain was determined in a study of cytomegalovirus exposure and HLA in healthy donors. Turning to the study itself: As an earlier analysis found, some 170 million T cells yielded about 120 million unique TCR beta sequences. The study's findings and limits: In a later analysis, V- and J-gene trimming of beta chains associated with a DCLRE1C missense variant, replicated independently.

Healthy people donating bone marrow made up the donors. Of note for this clone: No antigen is known for it.

The PCR employed 60 Vbeta primers together with 13 Jbeta primers. Assay used: immunoSEQ multiplex PCR; TCRdb lists only in-frame clones, some missing. The repertoire consists of fewer than 180,000 clones, with 63% occurring once and the leading ten covering approximately 6.6%. CDR1 and CDR2 (germline): SGDLS, YYNGEE. The CDR3 runs to 15 residues. V was clipped by 3 bases and J by 2 bases, with 14 bases between them. The specimen was PBMCs. The chain recombines TRBV9 with TRBJ2-5; D perhaps matches TRBD1 (5 bases). The receptor comes from a woman aged 55-69 years in good health and CMV-seropositive. CDR3 nucleotides: TGTGCCAGCAGCGGACGGGTGACAGCGCAAGAGACCCAGTACTTC. This translates into CASSGRVTAQETQYF.